This TCR beta chain was observed in a study of human T cells and chemical hapten exposure. Across the study: In the sensitization step, 2% DPC was placed on approximately 2 cm by approximately 2 cm of upper inner arm skin.

Regarding the study as a whole: Controls formed significantly fewer large CDR3 similarity clusters than expanded TCRs did.

As concerns this clonotype: Its antigen is unknown.

Trimming removed 3 bases from V and 5 bases from J, with 5 bases in between. The CDR3 runs to 13 residues. Per the germline V gene, CDR1 is ENHRY and CDR2 is SYGVKD. In TCRdb, the RACE reads were re-called with MiXCR into one record per CDR3 protein. Of fewer than 200,000 distinct CDR3 sequences listed, almost 30% are singletons. Time point defined: pre-sensitization, week 0. Specified treatment: therapeutic diphenylcyclopropenone sensitization with weekly scalp DPC. The sample consisted of whole blood, taken in connection with sensitization to the hapten diphenylcyclopropenone (DPC). This clonotype was sampled from a woman aged 25 to 45 with alopecia areata. Some clones in this sample may be carry-over from other donors' samples. The chain employs TRBV10-3 and TRBJ1-6; D gene uncertain. CDR3 sequence (DNA): TGTGCCATCAGTGAATTCGATAATTCACCCCTCCACTTT. Translation gives CAISEFDNSPLHF.